The rows below give T cell receptor beta chains drawn from one sample of a study of neoadjuvant nivolumab and ipilimumab in lung cancer. Clones were read by immunoSEQ multiplex PCR, and TCRdb kept only the in-frame ones, dropping some. The sample yields 25,000 to 30,000 clones, approximately 78% seen once. The material was tumor tissue, obtained after neoadjuvant nivolumab, alone or with ipilimumab, at or shortly before surgery. The receptors stem from an adult with non-small cell lung cancer. Each CDR3 is given with its conserved first and last residue. The D gene is left open where the match is weak. For some rows the clone size is stated as once, few or many, or as a class when expanded; others skip it.

clone_size: NA; v_call: TRBV30; j_call: TRBJ1-4; d_call: NA; cdr3_aa: CAWSIKGGEKLFF; cdr3_nt: TGTGCCTGGAGTATAAAGGGTGGAGAAAAACTGTTTTTT
clone_size: once; v_call: TRBV30; j_call: TRBJ2-4; d_call: NA; cdr3_aa: CAWSVGSNIQYF; cdr3_nt: TGTGCCTGGAGTGTAGGTTCCAACATTCAGTACTTC
clone_size: NA; v_call: TRBV6-6; j_call: TRBJ2-1; d_call: TRBD1; cdr3_aa: CASNPQGAGNEQFF; cdr3_nt: TGTGCCAGCAACCCTCAGGGGGCCGGTAATGAGCAGTTCTTC
clone_size: NA; v_call: TRBV30; j_call: TRBJ1-5; d_call: NA; cdr3_aa: CAWSGTANQPQHF; cdr3_nt: TGTGCCTGGAGTGGGACAGCTAATCAGCCCCAGCATTTT
clone_size: NA; v_call: TRBV18; j_call: TRBJ2-7; d_call: TRBD1; cdr3_aa: CASSPTTGTGGGEQYF; cdr3_nt: TGTGCCAGCTCACCTACCACCGGGACAGGGGGAGGCGAGCAGTACTTC
clone_size: NA; v_call: TRBV7-8; j_call: TRBJ2-1; d_call: NA; cdr3_aa: CASSSQLIHEQFF; cdr3_nt: TGTGCCAGCAGCTCCCAACTCATCCATGAGCAGTTCTTC
clone_size: NA; v_call: TRBV14; j_call: TRBJ1-5; d_call: NA; cdr3_aa: CASTQWGAVEGNQPQHF; cdr3_nt: TGTGCCAGCACCCAATGGGGGGCGGTTGAGGGCAATCAGCCCCAGCATTTT
clone_size: NA; v_call: TRBV18; j_call: TRBJ1-4; d_call: NA; cdr3_aa: CASSPYNEKLFF; cdr3_nt: TGTGCCAGCTCACCCTATAATGAAAAACTGTTTTTT
clone_size: NA; v_call: TRBV18; j_call: TRBJ1-5; d_call: NA; cdr3_aa: CASSLGDEDQPQHF; cdr3_nt: TGTGCCAGCTCACTAGGGGACGAGGATCAGCCCCAGCATTTT
clone_size: NA; v_call: TRBV11-2; j_call: TRBJ2-5; d_call: NA; cdr3_aa: CASSLRTRQETQYF; cdr3_nt: TGTGCCAGCAGCCTACGGACCCGCCAAGAGACCCAGTACTTC
clone_size: NA; v_call: TRBV30; j_call: TRBJ2-7; d_call: TRBD1; cdr3_aa: CAWQDRGLSPQYF; cdr3_nt: TGTGCCTGGCAGGACAGGGGTCTTAGTCCGCAGTACTTC
clone_size: NA; v_call: TRBV9; j_call: TRBJ2-1; d_call: TRBD2; cdr3_aa: CASSVGVTSGYNEQFF; cdr3_nt: TGTGCCAGCAGCGTAGGCGTCACTAGCGGGTACAATGAGCAGTTCTTC
clone_size: NA; v_call: TRBV18; j_call: TRBJ2-3; d_call: NA; cdr3_aa: CASSPLSQFTDTQYF; cdr3_nt: TGTGCCAGCTCACCACTATCGCAGTTCACAGATACGCAGTATTTT
clone_size: NA; v_call: TRBV7-9; j_call: TRBJ2-2; d_call: TRBD2; cdr3_aa: CASSSGLAGGPPGELFF; cdr3_nt: TGTGCCAGCAGCTCGGGACTAGCGGGAGGGCCGCCCGGGGAGCTGTTTTTT
clone_size: NA; v_call: TRBV9; j_call: TRBJ2-7; d_call: NA; cdr3_aa: CASSVAGGVGQTSSYEQYF; cdr3_nt: TGTGCCAGCAGCGTAGCGGGGGGTGTAGGACAGACTAGCTCCTACGAGCAGTACTTC
clone_size: NA; v_call: TRBV7-9; j_call: TRBJ1-2; d_call: NA; cdr3_aa: CASSLALDYGYTF; cdr3_nt: TGTGCCAGCAGCTTAGCGCTAGATTATGGCTACACCTTC
clone_size: NA; v_call: TRBV6-1; j_call: TRBJ1-2; d_call: NA; cdr3_aa: CASSEAPGSYGYTF; cdr3_nt: TGTGCCAGCAGTGAAGCGCCAGGATCCTATGGCTACACCTTC
clone_size: NA; v_call: TRBV11-2; j_call: TRBJ2-7; d_call: TRBD1; cdr3_aa: CASSWTGGYEQYF; cdr3_nt: TGTGCCAGCAGCTGGACAGGGGGCTACGAGCAGTACTTC
clone_size: NA; v_call: TRBV30; j_call: TRBJ1-2; d_call: NA; cdr3_aa: CAWSGQNINGYTF; cdr3_nt: TGTGCCTGGAGTGGACAGAATATTAATGGCTACACCTTC
clone_size: NA; v_call: TRBV6-5; j_call: TRBJ1-1; d_call: NA; cdr3_aa: CASRNVGEAFF; cdr3_nt: TGTGCCAGCAGAAACGTGGGGGAAGCTTTCTTT
clone_size: NA; v_call: TRBV30; j_call: TRBJ1-2; d_call: NA; cdr3_aa: CAWSVLGHGYTF; cdr3_nt: TGTGCCTGGAGTGTGTTAGGTCATGGCTACACCTTC
clone_size: NA; v_call: TRBV18; j_call: TRBJ2-6; d_call: NA; cdr3_aa: CASSRNLNSGANVLTF; cdr3_nt: TGTGCCAGCTCACGAAATCTGAACTCTGGGGCCAACGTCCTGACTTTC
clone_size: NA; v_call: TRBV30; j_call: TRBJ2-7; d_call: NA; cdr3_aa: CAWRTGYEQYF; cdr3_nt: TGTGCCTGGAGAACAGGTTACGAGCAGTACTTC
clone_size: NA; v_call: TRBV11-2; j_call: TRBJ2-1; d_call: TRBD2; cdr3_aa: CASSLDRTSGNEQFF; cdr3_nt: TGTGCCAGCAGCTTAGATAGGACTAGCGGCAATGAGCAGTTCTTC
clone_size: NA; v_call: TRBV7-9; j_call: TRBJ2-5; d_call: NA; cdr3_aa: CASSPIGGIQETQYF; cdr3_nt: TGTGCCAGCAGTCCAATAGGCGGCATCCAAGAGACCCAGTACTTC
clone_size: NA; v_call: TRBV29-1; j_call: TRBJ2-2; d_call: NA; cdr3_aa: CSSRGWGENTGELFF; cdr3_nt: TGCAGCTCCCGAGGGTGGGGGGAGAACACCGGGGAGCTGTTTTTT
clone_size: NA; v_call: TRBV29-1; j_call: TRBJ2-7; d_call: NA; cdr3_aa: CSVAGPILSPYEQYF; cdr3_nt: TGCAGCGTTGCAGGGCCTATCTTGAGCCCCTACGAGCAGTACTTC
clone_size: once; v_call: TRBV6-1; j_call: TRBJ2-7; d_call: NA; cdr3_aa: CASSARLEGAEQYF; cdr3_nt: TGTGCCAGCAGTGCGCGACTAGAGGGGGCCGAGCAGTACTTC
clone_size: NA; v_call: TRBV18; j_call: TRBJ1-2; d_call: TRBD1; cdr3_aa: CASWTTGGADGYTF; cdr3_nt: TGTGCCAGCTGGACGACAGGGGGCGCCGATGGCTACACCTTC
clone_size: once; v_call: TRBV4-1; j_call: TRBJ1-2; d_call: NA; cdr3_aa: CASSQDPAGSPIGYTF; cdr3_nt: TGCGCCAGCAGCCAAGACCCCGCAGGGAGCCCTATCGGCTACACCTTC
clone_size: once; v_call: TRBV6-5; j_call: TRBJ1-1; d_call: NA; cdr3_aa: CASSLQGGTEAFF; cdr3_nt: TGTGCCAGCAGCCTACAGGGAGGCACTGAAGCTTTCTTT
clone_size: NA; v_call: TRBV27; j_call: TRBJ2-2; d_call: NA; cdr3_aa: CASSFAGELFF; cdr3_nt: TGTGCCAGCAGTTTCGCCGGGGAGCTGTTTTTT
clone_size: NA; v_call: TRBV18; j_call: TRBJ1-4; d_call: NA; cdr3_aa: CASSTSPTNEKLFF; cdr3_nt: TGTGCCAGCTCAACCTCTCCAACTAATGAAAAACTGTTTTTT
clone_size: NA; v_call: TRBV27; j_call: TRBJ1-1; d_call: NA; cdr3_aa: CASSFEQYTEAFF; cdr3_nt: TGTGCCAGCAGTTTCGAACAGTACACTGAAGCTTTCTTT
clone_size: NA; v_call: TRBV7-9; j_call: TRBJ2-1; d_call: NA; cdr3_aa: CASSLSEGAANEQFF; cdr3_nt: TGTGCCAGCAGCTTAAGTGAGGGAGCAGCCAATGAGCAGTTCTTC
clone_size: NA; v_call: TRBV5-1; j_call: TRBJ2-7; d_call: TRBD1; cdr3_aa: CASSMTGSYEQYF; cdr3_nt: TGCGCCAGCAGCATGACAGGGTCCTACGAGCAGTACTTC
clone_size: NA; v_call: TRBV20-1; j_call: TRBJ1-1; d_call: NA; cdr3_aa: CSARDFEAFF; cdr3_nt: TGCAGTGCTAGGGACTTCGAAGCTTTCTTT
clone_size: NA; v_call: TRBV25-1; j_call: TRBJ1-3; d_call: NA; cdr3_aa: CASSESGRLGGNTIYF; cdr3_nt: TGTGCCAGCAGTGAATCGGGCAGGTTAGGAGGAAACACCATATATTTT
clone_size: NA; v_call: TRBV6-5; j_call: TRBJ1-1; d_call: TRBD1; cdr3_aa: CASSYSRQGASEAFF; cdr3_nt: TGTGCCAGCAGTTACTCGCGACAGGGGGCGTCTGAAGCTTTCTTT
clone_size: NA; v_call: TRBV7-9; j_call: TRBJ1-1; d_call: NA; cdr3_aa: CASSLTVEAFF; cdr3_nt: TGTGCCAGCAGCTTAACGGTTGAAGCTTTCTTT